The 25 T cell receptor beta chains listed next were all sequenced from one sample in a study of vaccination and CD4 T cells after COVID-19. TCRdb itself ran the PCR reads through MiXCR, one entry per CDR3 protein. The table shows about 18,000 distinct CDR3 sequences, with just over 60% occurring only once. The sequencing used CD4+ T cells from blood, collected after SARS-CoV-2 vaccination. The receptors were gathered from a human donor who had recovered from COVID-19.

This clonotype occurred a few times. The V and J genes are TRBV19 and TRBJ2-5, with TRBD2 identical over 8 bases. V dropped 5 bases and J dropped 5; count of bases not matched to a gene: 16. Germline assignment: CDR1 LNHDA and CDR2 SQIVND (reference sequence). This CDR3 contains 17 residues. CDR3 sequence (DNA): TGTGCCAGTAGTCTTAAGCGGGAGAACTTCATCCGGGAGACCCAGTACTTC. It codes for CASSLKRENFIRETQYF.

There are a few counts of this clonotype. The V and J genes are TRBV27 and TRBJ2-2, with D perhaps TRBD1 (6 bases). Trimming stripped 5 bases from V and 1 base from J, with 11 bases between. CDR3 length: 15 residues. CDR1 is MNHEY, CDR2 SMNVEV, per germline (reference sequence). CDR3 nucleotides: TGTGCCAGCAGTATAGTACAGGGGAACACCGGGGAGCTGTTTTTT. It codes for CASSIVQGNTGELFF.

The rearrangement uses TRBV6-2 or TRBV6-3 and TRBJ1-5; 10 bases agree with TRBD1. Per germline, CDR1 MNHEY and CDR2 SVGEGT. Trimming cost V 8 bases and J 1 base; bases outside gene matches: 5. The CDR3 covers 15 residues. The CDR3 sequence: CASLTGGSSNQPQHF. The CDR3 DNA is TGTGCCAGCTTGACAGGGGGCTCGAGCAATCAGCCCCAGCATTTT.

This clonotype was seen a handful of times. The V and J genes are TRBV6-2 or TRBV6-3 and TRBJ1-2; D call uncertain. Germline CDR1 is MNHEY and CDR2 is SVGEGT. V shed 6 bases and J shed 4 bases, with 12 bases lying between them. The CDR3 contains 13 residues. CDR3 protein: CASSPESFYGYTF. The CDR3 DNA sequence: TGTGCCAGCAGCCCGGAGAGCTTCTATGGCTACACCTTC.

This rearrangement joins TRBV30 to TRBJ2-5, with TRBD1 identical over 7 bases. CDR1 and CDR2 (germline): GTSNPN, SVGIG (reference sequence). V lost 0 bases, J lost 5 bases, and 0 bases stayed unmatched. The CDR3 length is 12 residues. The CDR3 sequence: CAWSVQGETQYF. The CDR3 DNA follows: TGTGCCTGGAGTGTACAGGGGGAGACCCAGTACTTC.

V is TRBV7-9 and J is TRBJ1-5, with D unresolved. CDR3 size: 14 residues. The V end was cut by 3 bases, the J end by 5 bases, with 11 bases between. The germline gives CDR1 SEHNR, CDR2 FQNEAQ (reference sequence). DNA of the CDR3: TGTGCCAGCAGCTTTAGGACTTGGCATCAGCCCCAGCATTTT. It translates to CASSFRTWHQPQHF. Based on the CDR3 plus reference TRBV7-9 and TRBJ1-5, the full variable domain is DTGVSQNPRHKITKRGQNVTFRCDPISEHNRLYWYRQTLGQGPEFLTYFQNEAQLEKSRLLSDRFSAERPKGSFSTLEIQRTEQGDSAMYLCASSFRTWHQPQHFGDGTRLSIL.

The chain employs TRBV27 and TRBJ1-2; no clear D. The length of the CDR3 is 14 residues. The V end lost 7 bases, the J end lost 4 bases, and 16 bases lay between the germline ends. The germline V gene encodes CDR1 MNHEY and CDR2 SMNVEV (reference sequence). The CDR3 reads CASTIDPLGYGYTF. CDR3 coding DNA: TGTGCCAGCACCATTGACCCGCTAGGCTATGGCTACACCTTC.

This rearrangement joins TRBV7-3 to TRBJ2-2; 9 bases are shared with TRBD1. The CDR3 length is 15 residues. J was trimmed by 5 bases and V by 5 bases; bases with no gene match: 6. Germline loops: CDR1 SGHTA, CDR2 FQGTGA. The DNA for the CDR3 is TGTGCCAGCAGCCCAGGACAGGGGCGGACCGGGGAGCTGTTTTTT. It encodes CASSPGQGRTGELFF.

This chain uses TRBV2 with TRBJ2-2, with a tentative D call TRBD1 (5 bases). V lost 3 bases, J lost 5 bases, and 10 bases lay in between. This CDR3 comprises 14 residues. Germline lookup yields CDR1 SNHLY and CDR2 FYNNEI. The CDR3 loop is CASSDPDRTGELFF. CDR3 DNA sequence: TGTGCCAGCAGTGATCCAGACAGAACCGGGGAGCTGTTTTTT. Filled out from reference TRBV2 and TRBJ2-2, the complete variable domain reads EPEVTQTPSHQVTQMGQEVILRCVPISNHLYFYWYRQILGQKVEFLVSFYNNEISEKSEIFDDQFSVERPDGSNFTLKIRSTKLEDSAMYFCASSDPDRTGELFFGEGSRLTVL.

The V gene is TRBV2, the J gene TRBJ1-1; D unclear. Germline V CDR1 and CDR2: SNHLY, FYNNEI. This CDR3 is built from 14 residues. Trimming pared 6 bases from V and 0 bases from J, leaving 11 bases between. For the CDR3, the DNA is TGTGCCAGCAGGGTAATCGACATGAACACTGAAGCTTTCTTT. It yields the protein CASRVIDMNTEAFF.

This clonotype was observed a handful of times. As DNA, the CDR3 is TGCAGTGCTAGAGGGGCGGGCGTAGGGTTTAGCAATCAGCCCCAGCATTTT. Residues: CSARGAGVGFSNQPQHF. V is TRBV20-1 and J is TRBJ1-5, with D hard to call. Germline V lookup: CDR1 DFQATT, CDR2 SNEGSKA (reference sequence). V dropped 1 base and J dropped 0 bases, with 16 bases sitting between them. CDR3 length: 17 amino acids.

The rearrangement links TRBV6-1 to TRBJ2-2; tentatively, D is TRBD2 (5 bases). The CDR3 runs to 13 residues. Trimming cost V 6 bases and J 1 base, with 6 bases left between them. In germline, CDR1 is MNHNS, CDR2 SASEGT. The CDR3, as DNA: TGTGCCAGCAGGAGGGAGAACACCGGGGAGCTGTTTTTT. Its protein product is CASRRENTGELFF.

The CDR3 spells CASSFTTGGDSPLHF. In DNA, the CDR3 is TGTGCCAGCAGCTTTACGACAGGGGGCGATTCACCCCTCCACTTT. This chain links TRBV7-2 with TRBJ1-6; 10 nucleotides match TRBD1. Trimming cost V 3 bases and J 8 bases; bases outside gene matches: 4. CDR3 length: 15 amino acids. CDR1 and CDR2 (germline): SGHTA, FQGNSA.

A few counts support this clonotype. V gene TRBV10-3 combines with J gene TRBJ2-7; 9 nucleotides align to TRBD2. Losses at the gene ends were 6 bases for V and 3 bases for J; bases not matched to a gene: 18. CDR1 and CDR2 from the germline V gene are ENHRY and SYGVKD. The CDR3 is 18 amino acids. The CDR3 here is CAIRAGGTSNLRGYEQYF. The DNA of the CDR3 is TGTGCCATCAGAGCGGGAGGTACTTCAAATCTTCGGGGCTACGAGCAGTACTTC.

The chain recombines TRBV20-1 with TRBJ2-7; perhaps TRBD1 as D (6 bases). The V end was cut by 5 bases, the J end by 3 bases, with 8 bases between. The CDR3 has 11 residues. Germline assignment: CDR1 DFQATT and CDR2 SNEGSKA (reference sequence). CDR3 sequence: CSARDNYEQYF. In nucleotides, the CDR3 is TGCAGTGCTCGGGACAACTACGAGCAGTACTTC.

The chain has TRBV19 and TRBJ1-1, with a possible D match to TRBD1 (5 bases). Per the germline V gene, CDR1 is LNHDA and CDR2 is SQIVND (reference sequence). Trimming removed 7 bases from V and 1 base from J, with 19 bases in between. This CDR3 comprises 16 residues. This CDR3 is CASTPASTASNTEAFF. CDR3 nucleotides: TGTGCCAGTACCCCCGCCTCGACAGCATCGAACACTGAAGCTTTCTTT.

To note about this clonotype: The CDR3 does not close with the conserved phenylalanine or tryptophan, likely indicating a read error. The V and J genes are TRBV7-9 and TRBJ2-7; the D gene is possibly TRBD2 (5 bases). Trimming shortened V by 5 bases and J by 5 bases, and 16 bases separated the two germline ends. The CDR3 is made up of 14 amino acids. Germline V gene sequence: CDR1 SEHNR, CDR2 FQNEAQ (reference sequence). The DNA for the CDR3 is TGTGCCAGCAGCCCCGGGGTTCCGGCTAACGAGCAGTACTTA. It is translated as CASSPGVPANEQYL.

The DNA of the CDR3 is TGTGCCAGCACCAGGGTATGGGGCACAGATACGCAGTATTTT. Amino acids: CASTRVWGTDTQYF. The chain links TRBV5-5 to TRBJ2-3, with D maybe TRBD1 (5 bases). CDR3 length: 14 residues. Trimming took 6 bases from V and 1 from J, leaving 12 bases between them. Germline V gene lookup returns CDR1 SGHKS and CDR2 YYEKEE (reference sequence).

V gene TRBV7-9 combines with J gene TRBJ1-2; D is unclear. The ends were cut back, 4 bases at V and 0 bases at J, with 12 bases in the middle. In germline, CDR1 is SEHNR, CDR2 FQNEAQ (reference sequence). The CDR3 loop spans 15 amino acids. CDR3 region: CASSYPDATNYGYTF. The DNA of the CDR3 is TGTGCCAGCAGCTACCCGGACGCTACTAACTATGGCTACACCTTC.

The CDR3 is CSARVGYEQYF. CDR3 DNA: TGCAGTGCTAGAGTCGGCTACGAGCAGTACTTC. The V and J genes are TRBV20-1 and TRBJ2-7; D is ambiguous. Trimming pared 1 base from V and 3 bases from J, leaving 4 bases between. The CDR3 loop spans 11 amino acids. Germline V gene sequence: CDR1 DFQATT, CDR2 SNEGSKA (reference sequence).

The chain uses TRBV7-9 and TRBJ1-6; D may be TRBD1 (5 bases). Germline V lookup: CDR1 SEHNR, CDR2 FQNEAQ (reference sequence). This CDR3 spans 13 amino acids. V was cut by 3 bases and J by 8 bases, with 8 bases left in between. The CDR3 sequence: CASSLGRDSPLHF. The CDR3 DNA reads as TGTGCCAGCAGCTTGGGCAGGGATTCACCCCTCCACTTT.

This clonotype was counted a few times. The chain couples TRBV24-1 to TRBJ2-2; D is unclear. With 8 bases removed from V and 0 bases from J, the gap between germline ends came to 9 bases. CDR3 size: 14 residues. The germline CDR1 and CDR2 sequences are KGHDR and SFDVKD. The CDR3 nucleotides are TGTGCCACCACCGGACCCGCGAACACCGGGGAGCTGTTTTTT. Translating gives CATTGPANTGELFF.

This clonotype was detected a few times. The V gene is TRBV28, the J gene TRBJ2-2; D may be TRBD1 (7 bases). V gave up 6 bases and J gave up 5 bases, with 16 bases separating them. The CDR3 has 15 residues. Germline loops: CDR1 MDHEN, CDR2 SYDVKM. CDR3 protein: CASRDHRGGTGELFF. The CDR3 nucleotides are TGTGCCAGCAGAGACCACAGGGGAGGTACCGGGGAGCTGTTTTTT.

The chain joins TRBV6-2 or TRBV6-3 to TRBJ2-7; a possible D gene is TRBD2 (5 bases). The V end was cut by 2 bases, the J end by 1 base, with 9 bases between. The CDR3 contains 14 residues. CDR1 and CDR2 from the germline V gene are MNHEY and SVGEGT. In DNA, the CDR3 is TGTGCCAGCAGTTACCGGCGGGTATCCTACGAGCAGTACTTC. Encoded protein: CASSYRRVSYEQYF.

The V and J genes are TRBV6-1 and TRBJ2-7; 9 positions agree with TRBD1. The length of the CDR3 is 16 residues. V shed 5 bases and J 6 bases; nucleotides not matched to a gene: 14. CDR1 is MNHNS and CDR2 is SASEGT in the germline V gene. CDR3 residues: CASSNLRDRVLGEQYF. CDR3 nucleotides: TGTGCCAGCAGTAACCTCCGGGACAGGGTTCTTGGCGAGCAGTACTTC.